This T cell receptor beta chain was documented in a study of blood T cell repertoires in COVID-19. Study-wide background: COVID-19 samples, acute and convalescent, were from the United States, Italy and Spain. PBMCs, B-cell-depleted T cells, or T cells were the source of the cDNA or gDNA that made up the material.

In the source study's methods: Amplification of reference gene primers provided the estimated nucleated cell counts. TCRdb's copy holds only in-frame clones and misses some; the assay was immunoSEQ multiplex PCR. That table supplies the V and J calls and clone size; D and trimming were determined from the DNA. The top ten hold over 9.5% of the sample, which has fewer than 150,000 clones, roughly 90% seen once. Sequencing input: peripheral blood. This TCR derives from a man between 45 and 60 years old with active or convalescent COVID-19.

The CDR3 loop is CASSVRGNEKLFF. CDR3 bases: TGTGCCAGCAGTGTACGGGGGAATGAAAAACTGTTTTTT. This chain links TRBV2 with TRBJ1-4, with D tentatively TRBD1 (5 bases). Trimming cost V 4 bases and J 5 bases, with 8 bases left between them. CDR1 and CDR2 from the germline V gene are SNHLY and FYNNEI. The CDR3 extends over 13 amino acids.